This is a list of T cell receptor beta chains from one sample in a study of cytomegalovirus exposure and HLA in healthy donors. TCRdb's table, derived via immunoSEQ multiplex PCR, lists solely in-frame clones and lacks some. The table includes about 170,000 clones, around 92% detected once. Sequencing input: PBMCs. The source of these receptors is a woman between 18 and 29 years old in good health and CMV-seropositive. CDR3s include the opening cysteine and the closing phenylalanine or tryptophan. Fields, in order: V gene, D gene, J gene, CDR3 length, clone size, CDR3 protein, CDR3 DNA. A D gene is named only where the DNA matches it firmly. Clone size is given for some rows only: seen once, a few or many times, or a class if the clone is expanded.

v_gene: TRBV18; d_gene: TRBD1; j_gene: TRBJ1-5; len: 15; abundance: few; CDR3aa: CASSPQGASNQPQHF; CDR3nt: TGTGCCAGCTCCCCACAGGGGGCAAGCAATCAGCCCCAGCATTTT
v_gene: TRBV11-2; d_gene: TRBD1; j_gene: TRBJ2-1; len: 17; abundance: NA; CDR3aa: CASSARTGGLGYNEQFF; CDR3nt: TGTGCCAGCAGCGCGCGGACAGGGGGTCTAGGGTACAATGAGCAGTTCTTC
v_gene: TRBV5-1; d_gene: TRBD2; j_gene: TRBJ2-5; len: 14; abundance: NA; CDR3aa: CASSSGTSGETQYF; CDR3nt: TGCGCCAGCAGCTCCGGGACTAGCGGGGAGACCCAGTACTTC
v_gene: TRBV6-1; d_gene: TRBD2; j_gene: TRBJ2-5; len: 15; abundance: NA; CDR3aa: CASSALAGSPETQYF; CDR3nt: TGTGCCAGCAGTGCACTAGCGGGATCCCCGGAGACCCAGTACTTC
v_gene: TRBV5-1; d_gene: TRBD2; j_gene: TRBJ2-1; len: 16; abundance: once; CDR3aa: CASSYSRTSSYNEQFF; CDR3nt: TGCGCCAGCAGCTACTCCAGGACTAGCTCCTACAATGAGCAGTTCTTC
v_gene: TRBV6-1; d_gene: NA; j_gene: TRBJ2-2; len: 16; abundance: NA; CDR3aa: CASSEQVTTTTGELFF; CDR3nt: TGTGCCAGCAGTGAACAGGTGACTACCACTACCGGGGAGCTGTTTTTT
v_gene: TRBV28; d_gene: NA; j_gene: TRBJ1-5; len: 18; abundance: NA; CDR3aa: CASSSNLPGRDYNQPQHF; CDR3nt: TGTGCCAGCAGTTCCAACCTTCCCGGACGGGATTACAATCAGCCCCAGCATTTT
v_gene: TRBV11-3; d_gene: TRBD2; j_gene: TRBJ2-7; len: 14; abundance: few; CDR3aa: CASSLGAGTYEQYF; CDR3nt: TGTGCCAGCAGCTTAGGAGCGGGAACCTACGAGCAGTACTTC
v_gene: TRBV4-3; d_gene: TRBD1; j_gene: TRBJ2-3; len: 17; abundance: NA; CDR3aa: CASSLFYGQGITDTQYF; CDR3nt: TGCGCCAGCAGCCTATTTTACGGACAGGGAATCACAGATACGCAGTATTTT
v_gene: TRBV2; d_gene: TRBD1; j_gene: TRBJ2-1; len: 18; abundance: NA; CDR3aa: CASSELTFRDRDNHEQFF; CDR3nt: TGTGCCAGCAGTGAGCTCACCTTCCGGGACAGGGATAACCATGAGCAGTTCTTC
v_gene: TRBV6-1; d_gene: NA; j_gene: TRBJ1-1; len: 12; abundance: NA; CDR3aa: CASTRGSTEAFF; CDR3nt: TGTGCCAGCACCAGGGGAAGCACTGAAGCTTTCTTT
v_gene: TRBV6-5; d_gene: NA; j_gene: TRBJ1-2; len: 15; abundance: NA; CDR3aa: CASSYSAGGYYGYTF; CDR3nt: TGTGCCAGCAGTTACTCGGCGGGCGGATACTATGGCTACACCTTC
v_gene: TRBV5-1; d_gene: NA; j_gene: TRBJ2-7; len: 12; abundance: NA; CDR3aa: CASSSDNYEQYF; CDR3nt: TGCGCCAGCAGCTCGGACAACTACGAGCAGTACTTC
v_gene: TRBV13; d_gene: TRBD1; j_gene: TRBJ2-7; len: 15; abundance: NA; CDR3aa: CASTRQGEHLDEQYF; CDR3nt: TGTGCCAGCACCCGACAGGGGGAGCATTTGGACGAGCAGTACTTC
v_gene: TRBV12-5; d_gene: NA; j_gene: TRBJ1-2; len: 15; abundance: NA; CDR3aa: CASGSDWGANYGYTF; CDR3nt: TGTGCTAGTGGTTCCGATTGGGGGGCTAACTATGGCTACACCTTC
v_gene: TRBV7-2; d_gene: NA; j_gene: TRBJ1-1; len: 14; abundance: NA; CDR3aa: CASSSQGAETEAFF; CDR3nt: TGTGCCAGCAGCTCGCAGGGCGCGGAGACTGAAGCTTTCTTT
v_gene: TRBV18; d_gene: NA; j_gene: TRBJ1-1; len: 18; abundance: NA; CDR3aa: CASSPSGTIGRGYAEAFF; CDR3nt: TGTGCCAGCTCACCATCCGGGACTATCGGTCGAGGCTACGCTGAAGCTTTCTTT
v_gene: TRBV4-3; d_gene: NA; j_gene: TRBJ1-3; len: 14; abundance: NA; CDR3aa: CASSQDAGSATIYF; CDR3nt: TGCGCCAGCAGCCAAGACGCGGGCAGTGCCACCATATATTTT
v_gene: TRBV7-2; d_gene: NA; j_gene: TRBJ2-3; len: 14; abundance: once; CDR3aa: CASSLVQGSNTQYF; CDR3nt: TGTGCCAGCAGCTTAGTACAGGGAAGCAATACGCAGTATTTT
v_gene: TRBV7-9; d_gene: TRBD2; j_gene: TRBJ2-1; len: 15; abundance: NA; CDR3aa: CASSLTAAGGEEQFF; CDR3nt: TGTGCCAGCAGCTTAACCGCGGCGGGAGGTGAAGAGCAGTTCTTC
v_gene: TRBV6-5; d_gene: NA; j_gene: TRBJ1-5; len: 16; abundance: NA; CDR3aa: CASSYVPHSALQPQHF; CDR3nt: TGTGCCAGCAGTTACGTACCCCACAGTGCTCTTCAGCCCCAGCATTTT
v_gene: TRBV2; d_gene: NA; j_gene: TRBJ2-6; len: 14; abundance: NA; CDR3aa: CATPVGSGANVLTF; CDR3nt: TGTGCCACCCCGGTCGGGTCTGGGGCCAACGTCCTGACTTTC
v_gene: TRBV2; d_gene: TRBD1; j_gene: TRBJ1-2; len: 14; abundance: NA; CDR3aa: CASSITQGSEGYTF; CDR3nt: TGTGCCAGCAGTATTACACAGGGGAGCGAGGGCTACACCTTC
v_gene: TRBV7-8; d_gene: NA; j_gene: TRBJ1-4; len: 15; abundance: NA; CDR3aa: CASSLFTATNEKLFF; CDR3nt: TGTGCCAGCAGCTTATTTACGGCAACTAATGAAAAACTGTTTTTT
v_gene: TRBV18; d_gene: NA; j_gene: TRBJ2-7; len: 12; abundance: NA; CDR3aa: CASSEYTGEQYF; CDR3nt: TGTGCCAGCTCAGAGTACACAGGCGAGCAGTACTTC
v_gene: TRBV15; d_gene: NA; j_gene: TRBJ1-2; len: 13; abundance: few; CDR3aa: CATSWDKNYGYTF; CDR3nt: TGTGCCACCAGCTGGGACAAAAACTATGGCTACACCTTC
v_gene: TRBV5-1; d_gene: TRBD2; j_gene: TRBJ2-3; len: 15; abundance: NA; CDR3aa: CASSLSGSLADTQYF; CDR3nt: TGCGCCAGCAGCTTAAGCGGGAGCCTCGCAGATACGCAGTATTTT
v_gene: TRBV6-4; d_gene: NA; j_gene: TRBJ2-2; len: 14; abundance: NA; CDR3aa: CASSDSAETGELFF; CDR3nt: TGTGCCAGCAGTGATTCGGCGGAGACCGGGGAGCTGTTTTTT
v_gene: TRBV7-8; d_gene: TRBD1; j_gene: TRBJ2-5; len: 15; abundance: once; CDR3aa: CASSRGTGGRETQYF; CDR3nt: TGTGCCAGCAGCCGTGGGACAGGGGGCCGAGAGACCCAGTACTTC
v_gene: TRBV30; d_gene: NA; j_gene: TRBJ1-1; len: 11; abundance: few; CDR3aa: CAWRRVTEAFF; CDR3nt: TGTGCCTGGAGGCGTGTAACTGAAGCTTTCTTT
v_gene: TRBV2; d_gene: NA; j_gene: TRBJ1-1; len: 13; abundance: NA; CDR3aa: CASSYRDISEAFF; CDR3nt: TGTGCCAGCAGTTACAGGGATATCTCTGAAGCTTTCTTT
v_gene: TRBV19; d_gene: NA; j_gene: TRBJ1-4; len: 14; abundance: NA; CDR3aa: CASTPFATNEKLFF; CDR3nt: TGTGCCAGTACCCCCTTTGCAACTAATGAAAAACTGTTTTTT
v_gene: TRBV28; d_gene: TRBD1; j_gene: TRBJ1-1; len: 15; abundance: NA; CDR3aa: CASSPTGVANTEAFF; CDR3nt: TGTGCCAGCTCCCCGACAGGGGTGGCGAACACTGAAGCTTTCTTT
v_gene: TRBV7-3; d_gene: NA; j_gene: TRBJ1-3; len: 12; abundance: NA; CDR3aa: CASSLGGNTIYF; CDR3nt: TGTGCCAGCAGCTTAGGCGGAAACACCATATATTTT
v_gene: TRBV30; d_gene: NA; j_gene: TRBJ2-7; len: 12; abundance: NA; CDR3aa: CAWSVALYEQYF; CDR3nt: TGTGCCTGGAGTGTTGCGCTATACGAGCAGTACTTC
v_gene: TRBV5-6; d_gene: TRBD1; j_gene: TRBJ1-2; len: 14; abundance: NA; CDR3aa: CASSWGQAVYGYTF; CDR3nt: TGTGCCAGCAGCTGGGGACAGGCTGTCTATGGCTACACCTTC
v_gene: TRBV7-2; d_gene: NA; j_gene: TRBJ1-5; len: 13; abundance: once; CDR3aa: CASSRQGNQPQHF; CDR3nt: TGTGCCAGCAGCCGGCAGGGCAATCAGCCCCAGCATTTT
v_gene: TRBV2; d_gene: TRBD2; j_gene: TRBJ2-1; len: 13; abundance: NA; CDR3aa: CASPREGWNEQFF; CDR3nt: TGTGCCAGCCCCCGGGAGGGGTGGAATGAGCAGTTCTTC
v_gene: TRBV10-3; d_gene: TRBD1; j_gene: TRBJ2-7; len: 14; abundance: NA; CDR3aa: CAISIRDSSYEQYF; CDR3nt: TGTGCCATCAGTATCCGGGACAGCTCCTACGAGCAGTACTTC
v_gene: TRBV4-3; d_gene: TRBD1; j_gene: TRBJ2-1; len: 15; abundance: NA; CDR3aa: CASSQGGTGGYEQFF; CDR3nt: TGCGCCAGCAGCCAAGGAGGGACAGGGGGCTATGAGCAGTTCTTC
v_gene: TRBV27; d_gene: NA; j_gene: TRBJ2-3; len: 21; abundance: NA; CDR3aa: CATPSGALRMNALKLTDTQYF; CDR3nt: TGTGCCACCCCGTCAGGGGCCCTACGAATGAATGCGCTAAAATTGACAGATACGCAGTATTTT
v_gene: TRBV19; d_gene: NA; j_gene: TRBJ1-2; len: 13; abundance: few; CDR3aa: CASSMRQDYGYTF; CDR3nt: TGTGCCAGTAGTATGAGACAGGACTATGGCTACACCTTC
v_gene: TRBV29-1; d_gene: TRBD1; j_gene: TRBJ2-7; len: 11; abundance: NA; CDR3aa: CSVTGAYEQYF; CDR3nt: TGCAGCGTTACAGGGGCCTACGAGCAGTACTTC
v_gene: TRBV6-5; d_gene: NA; j_gene: TRBJ2-1; len: 15; abundance: NA; CDR3aa: CASSYQGLGYNEQFF; CDR3nt: TGTGCCAGCAGTTACCAGGGATTGGGGTACAATGAGCAGTTCTTC
v_gene: TRBV11-3; d_gene: TRBD2; j_gene: TRBJ2-1; len: 15; abundance: NA; CDR3aa: CASSDPWRERNEQFF; CDR3nt: TGTGCCAGCAGCGACCCTTGGCGGGAGAGAAATGAGCAGTTCTTC
v_gene: TRBV11-2; d_gene: TRBD1; j_gene: TRBJ2-4; len: 13; abundance: NA; CDR3aa: CASSLGQKNIQYF; CDR3nt: TGTGCCAGCAGCCTGGGACAGAAAAACATTCAGTACTTC
v_gene: TRBV4-1; d_gene: NA; j_gene: TRBJ1-4; len: 16; abundance: NA; CDR3aa: CASSQVWGLVVEKLFF; CDR3nt: TGCGCCAGCAGCCAAGTTTGGGGGCTCGTGGTTGAAAAACTGTTTTTT
v_gene: TRBV11-3; d_gene: TRBD2; j_gene: TRBJ2-3; len: 16; abundance: NA; CDR3aa: CASSAKTSGGTDTQYF; CDR3nt: TGTGCCAGCAGCGCCAAGACTAGCGGGGGCACAGATACGCAGTATTTT
v_gene: TRBV7-9; d_gene: NA; j_gene: TRBJ2-2; len: 15; abundance: NA; CDR3aa: CAIAPRGKNTGELFF; CDR3nt: TGTGCCATAGCCCCCCGGGGAAAGAACACCGGGGAGCTGTTTTTT
v_gene: TRBV2; d_gene: TRBD1; j_gene: TRBJ1-1; len: 14; abundance: NA; CDR3aa: CASSSQGLNTEAFF; CDR3nt: TGTGCCAGCAGTTCACAGGGGTTGAACACTGAAGCTTTCTTT